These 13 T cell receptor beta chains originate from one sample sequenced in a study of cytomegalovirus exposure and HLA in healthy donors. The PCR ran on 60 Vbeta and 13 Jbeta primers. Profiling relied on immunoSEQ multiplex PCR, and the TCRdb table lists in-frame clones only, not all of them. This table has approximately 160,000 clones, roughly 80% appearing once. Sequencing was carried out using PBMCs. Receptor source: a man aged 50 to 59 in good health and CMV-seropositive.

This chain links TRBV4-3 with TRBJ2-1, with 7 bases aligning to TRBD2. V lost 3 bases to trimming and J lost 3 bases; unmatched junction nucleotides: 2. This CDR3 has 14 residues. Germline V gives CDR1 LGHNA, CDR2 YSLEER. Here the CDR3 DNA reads TGCGCCAGCAGCCAGCGGGAGCGCTACAATGAGCAGTTCTTC. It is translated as CASSQRERYNEQFF.

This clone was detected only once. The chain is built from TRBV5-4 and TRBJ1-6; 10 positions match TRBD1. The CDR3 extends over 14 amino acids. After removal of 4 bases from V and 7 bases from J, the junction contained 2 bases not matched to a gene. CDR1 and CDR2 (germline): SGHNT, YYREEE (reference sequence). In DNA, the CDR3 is TGTGCCAGCAGCCGGGGACAGGGGAATTCACCCCTCCACTTT. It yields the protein CASSRGQGNSPLHF.

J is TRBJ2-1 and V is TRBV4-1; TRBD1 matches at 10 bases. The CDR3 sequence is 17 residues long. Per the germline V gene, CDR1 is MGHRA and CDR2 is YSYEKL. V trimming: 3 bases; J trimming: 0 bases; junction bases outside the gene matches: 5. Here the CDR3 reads CASSQGQGFDSYNEQFF. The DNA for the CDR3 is TGCGCCAGCAGCCAGGGACAGGGGTTCGACTCCTACAATGAGCAGTTCTTC.

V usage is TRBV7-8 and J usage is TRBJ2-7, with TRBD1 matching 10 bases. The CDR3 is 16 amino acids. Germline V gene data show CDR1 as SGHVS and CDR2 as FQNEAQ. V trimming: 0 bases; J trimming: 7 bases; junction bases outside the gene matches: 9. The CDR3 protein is CASSLAGGQGPKEQYF. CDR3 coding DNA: TGTGCCAGCAGCTTAGCGGGGGGACAGGGGCCTAAAGAGCAGTACTTC. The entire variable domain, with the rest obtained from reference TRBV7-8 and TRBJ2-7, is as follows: GAGVSQSPRYKVAKRGQDVALRCDPISGHVSLFWYQQALGQGPEFLTYFQNEAQLDKSGLPSDRFFAERPEGSVSTLKIQRTQQEDSAVYLCASSLAGGQGPKEQYFGPGTRLTVT.

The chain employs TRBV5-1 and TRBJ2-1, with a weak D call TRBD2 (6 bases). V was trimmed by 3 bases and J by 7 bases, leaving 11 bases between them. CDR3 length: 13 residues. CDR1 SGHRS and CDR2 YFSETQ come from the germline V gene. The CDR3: CASSSDYQNEQFF. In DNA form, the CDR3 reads TGCGCCAGCAGCTCGGACTACCAGAATGAGCAGTTCTTC.

This chain's CDR3 is CASSGGLDYGYTF. The CDR3 DNA reads TGTGCCAGCTCAGGGGGGCTCGACTATGGCTACACCTTC. The V gene is TRBV28, the J gene TRBJ1-2, with 7 bases fitting TRBD1. V lost 8 bases to trimming and J lost 3 bases; unmatched junction nucleotides: 6. CDR1 and CDR2 (germline): MDHEN, SYDVKM. The CDR3 loop spans 13 amino acids.

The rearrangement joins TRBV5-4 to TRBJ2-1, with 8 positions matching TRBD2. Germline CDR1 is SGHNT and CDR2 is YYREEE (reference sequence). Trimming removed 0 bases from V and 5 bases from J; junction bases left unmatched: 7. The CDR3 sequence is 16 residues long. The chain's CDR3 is CASSLGGTSSHNEQFF. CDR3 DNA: TGTGCCAGCAGCTTGGGGGGGACTAGTTCTCACAATGAGCAGTTCTTC.

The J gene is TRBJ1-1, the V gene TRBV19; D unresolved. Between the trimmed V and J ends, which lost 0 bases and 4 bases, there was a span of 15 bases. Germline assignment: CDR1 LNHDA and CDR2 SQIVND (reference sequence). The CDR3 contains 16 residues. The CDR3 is CASSIDEWHRGTEAFF. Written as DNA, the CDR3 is TGTGCCAGTAGTATAGATGAGTGGCATCGGGGCACTGAAGCTTTCTTT.

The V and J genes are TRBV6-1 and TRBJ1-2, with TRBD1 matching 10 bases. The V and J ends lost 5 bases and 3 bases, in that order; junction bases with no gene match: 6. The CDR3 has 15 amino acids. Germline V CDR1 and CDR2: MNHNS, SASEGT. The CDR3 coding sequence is TGTGCCAGCAGTAGACAGGGGGCCGCGGACTATGGCTACACCTTC. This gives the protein CASSRQGAADYGYTF.

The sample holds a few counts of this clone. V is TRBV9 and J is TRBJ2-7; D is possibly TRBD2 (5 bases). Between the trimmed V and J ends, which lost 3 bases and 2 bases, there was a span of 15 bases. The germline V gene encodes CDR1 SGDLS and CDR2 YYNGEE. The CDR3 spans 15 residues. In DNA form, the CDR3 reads TGTGCCAGCAGCGGATCGGACGGGAAAACCTACGAGCAGTACTTC. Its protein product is CASSGSDGKTYEQYF.

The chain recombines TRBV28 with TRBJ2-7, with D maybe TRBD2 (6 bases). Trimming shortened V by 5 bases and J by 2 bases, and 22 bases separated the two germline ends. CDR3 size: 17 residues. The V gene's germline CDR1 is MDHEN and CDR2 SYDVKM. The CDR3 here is CASSPPGREQRAYEQYF. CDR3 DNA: TGTGCCAGCAGTCCCCCCGGTCGGGAGCAGCGGGCCTACGAGCAGTACTTC.

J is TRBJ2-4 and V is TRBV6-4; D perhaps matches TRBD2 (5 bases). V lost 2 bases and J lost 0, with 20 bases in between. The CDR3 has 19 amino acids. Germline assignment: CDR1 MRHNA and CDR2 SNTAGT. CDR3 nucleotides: TGTGCCAGCAGTGACCCCCCTAGCCTAGCCCCCTTAGCCAAAAACATTCAGTACTTC. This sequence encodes CASSDPPSLAPLAKNIQYF.

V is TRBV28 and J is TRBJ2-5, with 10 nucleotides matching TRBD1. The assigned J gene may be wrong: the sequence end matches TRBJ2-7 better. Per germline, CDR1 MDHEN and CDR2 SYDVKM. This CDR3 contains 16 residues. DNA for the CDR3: TGTGCCAGCACCACGACGCCGGGACAGGGGATCCACGAGCAGTACTTC. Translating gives CASTTTPGQGIHEQYF.